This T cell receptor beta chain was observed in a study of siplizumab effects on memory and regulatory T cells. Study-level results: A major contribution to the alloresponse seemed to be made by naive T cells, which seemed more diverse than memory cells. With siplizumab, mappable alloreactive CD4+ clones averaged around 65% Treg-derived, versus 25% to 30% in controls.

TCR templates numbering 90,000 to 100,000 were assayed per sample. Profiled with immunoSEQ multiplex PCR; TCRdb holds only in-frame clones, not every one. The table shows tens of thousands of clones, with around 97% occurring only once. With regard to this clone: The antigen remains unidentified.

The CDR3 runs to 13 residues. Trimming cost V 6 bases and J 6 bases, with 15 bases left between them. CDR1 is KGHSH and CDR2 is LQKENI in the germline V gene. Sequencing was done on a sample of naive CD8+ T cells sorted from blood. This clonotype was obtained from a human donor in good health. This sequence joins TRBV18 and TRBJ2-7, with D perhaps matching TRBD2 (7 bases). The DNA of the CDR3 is TGTGCCAGCTCGCCCCCGGGGGGCAGCGAGCAGTACTTC. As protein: CASSPPGGSEQYF.